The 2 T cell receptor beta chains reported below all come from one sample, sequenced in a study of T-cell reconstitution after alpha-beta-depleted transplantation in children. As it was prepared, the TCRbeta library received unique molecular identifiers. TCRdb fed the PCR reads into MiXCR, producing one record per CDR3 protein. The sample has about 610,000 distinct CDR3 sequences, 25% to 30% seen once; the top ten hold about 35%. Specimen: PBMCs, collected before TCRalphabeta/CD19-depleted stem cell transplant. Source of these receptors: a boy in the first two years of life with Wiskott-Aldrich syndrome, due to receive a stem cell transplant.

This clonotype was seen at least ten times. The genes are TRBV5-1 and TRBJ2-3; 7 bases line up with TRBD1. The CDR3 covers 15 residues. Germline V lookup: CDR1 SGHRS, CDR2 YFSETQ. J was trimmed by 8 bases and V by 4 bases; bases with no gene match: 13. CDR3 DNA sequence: TGCGCCAGCAGCGATCCGACAGGGATAGCGCTTACGCAGTATTTT. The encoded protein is CASSDPTGIALTQYF.

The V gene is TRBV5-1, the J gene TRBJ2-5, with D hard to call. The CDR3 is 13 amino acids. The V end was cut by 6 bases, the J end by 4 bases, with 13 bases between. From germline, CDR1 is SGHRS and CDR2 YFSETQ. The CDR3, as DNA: TGCGCCAGCAATTTAGGTTTCGGAGAGACCCAGTACTTC. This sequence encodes CASNLGFGETQYF.